This T cell receptor beta chain was captured by sequencing in a study of T cell repertoires in cytomegalovirus infection. Between the trimmed V and J ends, which lost 2 bases and 2 bases, there was a span of 17 bases. The CDR3 sequence is 17 residues long. Germline CDR1 is MGHRA and CDR2 is YSYEKL. Using its own MiXCR run on the reads, TCRdb lists one record per CDR3 protein. The sample yields approximately 310,000 distinct CDR3 sequences, about 25% seen once. This clonotype was seen a handful of times. The antigen is not known. The chain carries TRBV4-1 and TRBJ2-3; the D gene is possibly TRBD2 (6 bases). This TCR was sampled from a human donor in good health (CMV status not recorded). Some clones in this sample may be carry-over from other donors' samples. Specimen: cultured PBMCs, collected from culture after CMV antigen stimulation. The CDR3 DNA follows: TGCGCCAGCAGCCAATTCTCCGTGGGACTGGACACAGATACGCAGTATTTT. Amino acid sequence: CASSQFSVGLDTDTQYF.